The entry below describes one T cell receptor (beta chain). Per the original data handling: From reference gene primer amplification, estimates of nucleated cell counts were derived. Assay: immunoSEQ multiplex PCR; the TCRdb copy retains only in-frame clones and omits some. V and J calls and clone size are given by that table; D and trimming were obtained from the DNA. Of about 220,000 clones in the sample, under 90% are singletons; the top ten hold 3.6%. Germline-derived CDR1 and CDR2 are SGHRS and YFSETQ. Trimming pared 0 bases from V and 6 bases from J, leaving 11 bases between. This CDR3 is built from 14 residues. The sample originates from a study of blood T cell repertoires in COVID-19. The overall study: From the United States, Italy and Spain came samples of acute and convalescent COVID-19. The analysed material was cDNA or gDNA that came from T cells, B-cell-depleted T cells, or PBMCs.

The material sequenced was peripheral blood. This TCR came from a woman of 80 years or more with acute or convalescent COVID-19. The chain links TRBV5-1 to TRBJ2-3; the D gene is possibly TRBD1 (5 bases). CDR3 nucleotides: TGCGCCAGCAGCTTGGGGGGCGCTTACGATACGCAGTATTTT. Translated: CASSLGGAYDTQYF.